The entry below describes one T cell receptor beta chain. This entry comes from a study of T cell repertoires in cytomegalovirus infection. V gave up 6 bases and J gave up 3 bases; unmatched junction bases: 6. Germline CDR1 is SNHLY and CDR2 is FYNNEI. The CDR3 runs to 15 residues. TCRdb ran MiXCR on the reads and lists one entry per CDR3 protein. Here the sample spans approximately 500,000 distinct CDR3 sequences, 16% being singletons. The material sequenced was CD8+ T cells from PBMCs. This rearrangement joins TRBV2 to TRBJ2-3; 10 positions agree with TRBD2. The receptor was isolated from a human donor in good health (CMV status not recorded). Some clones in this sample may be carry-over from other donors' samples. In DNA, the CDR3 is TGTGCCAGCAGAAATCTAGCGGGGGAGACAGATACGCAGTATTTT. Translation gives CASRNLAGETDTQYF.